The text below deals with one T cell receptor (beta chain). What it binds is unknown. The sample comes from a study of early T cells in non-severe SARS-CoV-2 infection. TCRdb reprocessed the 5' RACE reads via MiXCR and lists one record per CDR3 protein. This table has about 83,000 distinct CDR3 sequences, around 12% appearing once. The study, taken as a whole, reports: The study's VDJdb matching favored anti-spike CD8 responses and missed private and CD4 specificities.

The TCR comes from an adult who was a healthcare worker with PCR-confirmed SARS-CoV-2 infection or an uninfected control (not recorded which). The sample consisted of whole blood.

CDR3 sequence reads: CASSFGGRGNIQYF. The CDR3 bases are TGTGCCAGCAGCTTTGGTGGGAGAGGGAACATTCAGTACTTC. V and J are TRBV11-2 and TRBJ2-4; maybe TRBD2 (5 bases). Germline loops: CDR1 SGHAT, CDR2 FQNNGV. V was pared by 3 bases and J by 7 bases, with 13 bases between. There are 14 residues in the CDR3.